The present TCR beta chain was sequenced within a study of PD-1 blockade in classical Hodgkin lymphoma. Patients all relapsed after autologous stem cell transplantation, and there was variation in brentuximab vedotin exposure. Best responses fell into complete response, partial response or progressive disease. Profiling relied on immunoSEQ multiplex PCR, and the TCRdb table lists in-frame clones only, not all of them. There are around 43,000 clones in the sample; around 80% occur only once, and 13% lies in the top ten. CDR1 and CDR2 from the germline V gene are SGHVS and FNYEAQ. The CDR3 has 14 amino acids. V shed 5 bases, J shed 3 bases, and the junction held 5 bases outside the gene matches. As to this clone: Its specificity is not known.

Study conclusions and caveats: Unlike CD8+ TCR diversity, which did not rise significantly by C4D1, CD4+ TCR diversity did. Later analyses included only patients treated at least 1 year post-ASCT. Newly diagnosed patients had diversity similar to the baseline diversity of complete responders.

The sequencing used peripheral blood mononuclear cells (PBMCs), collected at baseline. This TCR was recovered from a human donor with classical Hodgkin lymphoma. The V gene is TRBV7-6, the J gene TRBJ2-7, with TRBD1 matching 9 bases. The CDR3 loop is CASSRGQGDYEQYF. CDR3 nucleotides: TGTGCCAGCAGCAGGGGACAGGGAGACTACGAGCAGTACTTC.